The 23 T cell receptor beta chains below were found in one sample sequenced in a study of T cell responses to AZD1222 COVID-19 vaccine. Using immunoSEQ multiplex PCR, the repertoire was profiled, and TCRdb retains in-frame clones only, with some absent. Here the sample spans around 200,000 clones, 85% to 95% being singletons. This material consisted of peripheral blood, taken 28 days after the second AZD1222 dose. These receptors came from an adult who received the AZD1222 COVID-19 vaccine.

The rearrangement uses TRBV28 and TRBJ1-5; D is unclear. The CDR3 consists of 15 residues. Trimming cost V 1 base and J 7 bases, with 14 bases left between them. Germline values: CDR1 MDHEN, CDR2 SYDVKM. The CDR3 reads CASSLLIRIPQPQHF. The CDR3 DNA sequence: TGTGCCAGCAGTTTATTAATCCGAATTCCCCAGCCCCAGCATTTT.

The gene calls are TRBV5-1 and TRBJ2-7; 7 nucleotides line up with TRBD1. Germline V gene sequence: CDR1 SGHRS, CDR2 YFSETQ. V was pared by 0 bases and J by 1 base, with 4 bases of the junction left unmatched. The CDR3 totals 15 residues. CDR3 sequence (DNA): TGCGCCAGCAGCTTGGGAGGGGGCAGATCCTACGAGCAGTACTTC. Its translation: CASSLGGGRSYEQYF.

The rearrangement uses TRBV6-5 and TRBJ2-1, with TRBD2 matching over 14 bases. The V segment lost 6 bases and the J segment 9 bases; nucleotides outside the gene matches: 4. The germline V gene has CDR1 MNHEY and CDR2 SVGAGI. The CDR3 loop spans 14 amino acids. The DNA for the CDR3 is TGTGCCAGCAGGACTAGCGGGAGGGCCGTTGAGCAGTTCTTC. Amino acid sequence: CASRTSGRAVEQFF.

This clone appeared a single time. The CDR3 sequence: CASSPGTGLGEKLFF. The CDR3 DNA follows: TGTGCCAGTAGCCCCGGGACAGGGTTGGGTGAAAAACTGTTTTTT. V usage is TRBV19 and J usage is TRBJ1-4; 9 bases match TRBD1. The CDR3 runs 15 residues. Trimming took 6 bases from V and 7 from J; bases not matched to a gene: 9. CDR1 LNHDA and CDR2 SQIVND come from the germline V gene (reference sequence). Together with reference TRBV19 and TRBJ1-4, the CDR3 gives the full variable domain: DGGITQSPKYLFRKEGQNVTLSCEQNLNHDAMYWYRQDPGQGLRLIYYSQIVNDFQKGDIAEGYSVSREKKESFPLTVTSAQKNPTAFYLCASSPGTGLGEKLFFGSGTQLSVL.

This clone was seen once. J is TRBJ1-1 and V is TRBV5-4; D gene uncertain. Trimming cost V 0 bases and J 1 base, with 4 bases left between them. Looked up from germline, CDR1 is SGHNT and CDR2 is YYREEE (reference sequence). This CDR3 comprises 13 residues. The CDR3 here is CASSLAANTEAFF. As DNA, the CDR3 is TGTGCCAGCAGCTTGGCCGCGAACACTGAAGCTTTCTTT.

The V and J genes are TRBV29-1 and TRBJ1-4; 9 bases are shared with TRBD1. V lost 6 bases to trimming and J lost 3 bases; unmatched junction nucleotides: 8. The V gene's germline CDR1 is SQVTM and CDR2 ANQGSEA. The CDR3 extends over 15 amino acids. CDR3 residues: CSVIQGALSNEKLFF. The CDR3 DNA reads TGCAGCGTGATACAGGGGGCGCTTTCTAATGAAAAACTGTTTTTT.

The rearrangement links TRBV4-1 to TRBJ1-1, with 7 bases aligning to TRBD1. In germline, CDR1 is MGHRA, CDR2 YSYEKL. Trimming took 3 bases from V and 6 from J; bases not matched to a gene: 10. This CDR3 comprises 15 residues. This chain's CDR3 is CASSHQGGQVPEAFF. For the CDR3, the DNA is TGCGCCAGCAGCCATCAAGGTGGACAGGTCCCTGAAGCTTTCTTT.

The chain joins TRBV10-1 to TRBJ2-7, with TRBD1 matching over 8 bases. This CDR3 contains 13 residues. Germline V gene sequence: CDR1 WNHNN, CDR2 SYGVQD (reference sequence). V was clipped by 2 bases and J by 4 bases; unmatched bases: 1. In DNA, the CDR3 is TGCGCCAGCAGTGAGGGACAGGGTTACGAGCAGTACTTC. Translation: CASSEGQGYEQYF.

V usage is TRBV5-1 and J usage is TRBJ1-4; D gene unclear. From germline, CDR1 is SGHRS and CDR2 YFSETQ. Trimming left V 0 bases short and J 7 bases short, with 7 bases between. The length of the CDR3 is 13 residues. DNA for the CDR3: TGCGCCAGCAGCTTGGGCCCCCTTGAAAAACTGTTTTTT. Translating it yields CASSLGPLEKLFF.

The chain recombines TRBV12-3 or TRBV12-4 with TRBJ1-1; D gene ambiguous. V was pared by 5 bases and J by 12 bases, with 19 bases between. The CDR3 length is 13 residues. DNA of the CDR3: TGTGCCAGCAGTCTTACGGGCTTCTTCGGGCCTTTCTTT. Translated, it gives CASSLTGFFGPFF.

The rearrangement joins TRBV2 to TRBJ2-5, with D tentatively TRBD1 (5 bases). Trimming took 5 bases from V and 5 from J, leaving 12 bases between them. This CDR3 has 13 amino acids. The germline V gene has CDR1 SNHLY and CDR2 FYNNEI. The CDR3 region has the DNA TGTGCCAGCAGTTCGACAGCACGGGAGACCCAGTACTTC. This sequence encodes CASSSTARETQYF.

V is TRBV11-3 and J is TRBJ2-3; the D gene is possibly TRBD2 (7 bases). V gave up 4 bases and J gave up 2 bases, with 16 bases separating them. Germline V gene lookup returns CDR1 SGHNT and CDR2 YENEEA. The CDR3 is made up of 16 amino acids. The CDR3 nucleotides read TGTGCCAGCAGCTCCATGGGGGGGGGCGACACAGATACGCAGTATTTT. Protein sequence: CASSSMGGGDTDTQYF.

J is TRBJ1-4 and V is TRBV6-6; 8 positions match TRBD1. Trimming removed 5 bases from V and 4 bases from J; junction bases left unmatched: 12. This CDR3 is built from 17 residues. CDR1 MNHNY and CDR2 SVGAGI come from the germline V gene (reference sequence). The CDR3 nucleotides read TGTGCCAGCAGTCCCGGGACAGGCCCACCTGGTAATGAAAAACTGTTTTTT. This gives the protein CASSPGTGPPGNEKLFF.

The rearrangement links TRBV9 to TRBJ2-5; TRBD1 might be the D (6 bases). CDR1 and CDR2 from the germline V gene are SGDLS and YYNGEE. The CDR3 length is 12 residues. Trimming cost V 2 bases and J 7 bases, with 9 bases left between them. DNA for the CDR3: TGTGCCAGCAGCGTGGGGGCTGGGACCCAGTACTTC. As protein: CASSVGAGTQYF.

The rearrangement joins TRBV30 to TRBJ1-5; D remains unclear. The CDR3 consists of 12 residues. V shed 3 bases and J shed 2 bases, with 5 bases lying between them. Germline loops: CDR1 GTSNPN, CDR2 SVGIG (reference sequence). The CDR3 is CAWSRGNQPQHF. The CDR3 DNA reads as TGTGCCTGGAGCCGGGGCAATCAGCCCCAGCATTTT.

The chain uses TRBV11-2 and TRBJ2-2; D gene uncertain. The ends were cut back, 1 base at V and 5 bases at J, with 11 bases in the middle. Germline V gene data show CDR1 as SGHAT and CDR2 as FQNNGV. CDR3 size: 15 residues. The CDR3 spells CASSLVGGPTGELFF. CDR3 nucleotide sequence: TGTGCCAGCAGCTTAGTAGGCGGCCCAACCGGGGAGCTGTTTTTT. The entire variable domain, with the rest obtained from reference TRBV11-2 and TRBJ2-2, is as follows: EAGVAQSPRYKIIEKRQSVAFWCNPISGHATLYWYQQILGQGPKLLIQFQNNGVVDDSQLPKDRFSAERLKGVDSTLKIQPAKLEDSAVYLCASSLVGGPTGELFFGEGSRLTVL.

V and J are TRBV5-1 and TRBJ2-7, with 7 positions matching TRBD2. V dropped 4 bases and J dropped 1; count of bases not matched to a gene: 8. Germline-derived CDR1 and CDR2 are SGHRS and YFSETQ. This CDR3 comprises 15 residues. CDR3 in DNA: TGCGCCAGCAGCGGAACTCCGGGACTATCCTACGAGCAGTACTTC. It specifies CASSGTPGLSYEQYF.

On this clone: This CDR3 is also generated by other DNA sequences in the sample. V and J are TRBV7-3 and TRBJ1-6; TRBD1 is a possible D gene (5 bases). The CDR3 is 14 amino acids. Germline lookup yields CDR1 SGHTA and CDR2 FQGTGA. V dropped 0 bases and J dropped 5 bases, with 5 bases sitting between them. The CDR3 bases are TGTGCCAGCAGCTTAACAGGGGATAATTCACCCCTCCACTTT. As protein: CASSLTGDNSPLHF.

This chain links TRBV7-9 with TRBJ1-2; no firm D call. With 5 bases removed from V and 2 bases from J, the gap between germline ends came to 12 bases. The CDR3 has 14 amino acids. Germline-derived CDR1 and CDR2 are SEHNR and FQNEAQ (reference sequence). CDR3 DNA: TGTGCCAGCAGCCTAGTGTCGCTGAACTATGGCTACACCTTC. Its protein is CASSLVSLNYGYTF.

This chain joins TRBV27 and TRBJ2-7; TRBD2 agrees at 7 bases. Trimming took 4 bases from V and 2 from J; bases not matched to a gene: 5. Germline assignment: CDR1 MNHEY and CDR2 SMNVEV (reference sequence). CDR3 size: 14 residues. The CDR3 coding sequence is TGTGCCAGCAGTTACAACAGCGGGACCTACGAGCAGTACTTC. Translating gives CASSYNSGTYEQYF.

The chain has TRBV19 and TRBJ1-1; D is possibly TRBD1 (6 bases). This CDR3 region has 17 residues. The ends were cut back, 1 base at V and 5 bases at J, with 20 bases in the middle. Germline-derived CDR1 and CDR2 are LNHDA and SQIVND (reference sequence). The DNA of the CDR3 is TGTGCCAGTAGTATAGCTTCCCCGCAGGGGCAGGAAACTGAAGCTTTCTTT. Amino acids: CASSIASPQGQETEAFF.

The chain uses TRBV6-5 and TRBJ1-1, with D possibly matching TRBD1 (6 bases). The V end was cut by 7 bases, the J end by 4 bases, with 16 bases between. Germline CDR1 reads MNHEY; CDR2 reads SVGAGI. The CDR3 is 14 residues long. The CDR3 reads CASTLQGSGTEAFF. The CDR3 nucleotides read TGTGCCAGCACCTTACAGGGTTCCGGCACTGAAGCTTTCTTT.

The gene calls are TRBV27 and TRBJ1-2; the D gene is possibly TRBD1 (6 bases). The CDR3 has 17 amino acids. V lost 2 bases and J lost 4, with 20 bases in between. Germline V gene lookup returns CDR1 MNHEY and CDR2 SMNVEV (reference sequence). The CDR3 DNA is TGTGCCAGCAGTTTAAGGCCGCCGGGGGCCACACTCTATGGCTACACCTTC. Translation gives CASSLRPPGATLYGYTF.